The subject of this entry is one T cell receptor beta chain. This record comes from a study of blood T cell repertoires in COVID-19. On the study more broadly: Spain, Italy and the United States supplied samples that represented acute and convalescent COVID-19. T cells, B-cell-depleted T cells, or PBMCs supplied cDNA or gDNA.

Original methodology: Estimates of nucleated cell counts were drawn from the amplification of reference gene primers. TCRdb's table, derived via immunoSEQ multiplex PCR, lists solely in-frame clones and lacks some. The V and J calls and clone size come from that table; D and trimming were worked out from the DNA. Among 160,000 or so clones listed, approximately 85% were seen once. In germline, CDR1 is LNHNV, CDR2 YYDKDF (reference sequence). This CDR3 has 12 amino acids. V was shortened by 3 bases and J by 3 bases, with 5 bases between the two germline ends. It was during active infection that Seattle patients were enrolled and then longitudinally followed.

The chain carries TRBV15 and TRBJ1-1; D gene ambiguous. Material for sequencing was peripheral blood. The sequence was collected from a woman aged 45-65 years with COVID-19, enrolled during active disease. CDR3 in amino acids: CATSSDYTEAFF. In DNA form, the CDR3 reads TGTGCCACCAGCAGCGACTACACTGAAGCTTTCTTT.